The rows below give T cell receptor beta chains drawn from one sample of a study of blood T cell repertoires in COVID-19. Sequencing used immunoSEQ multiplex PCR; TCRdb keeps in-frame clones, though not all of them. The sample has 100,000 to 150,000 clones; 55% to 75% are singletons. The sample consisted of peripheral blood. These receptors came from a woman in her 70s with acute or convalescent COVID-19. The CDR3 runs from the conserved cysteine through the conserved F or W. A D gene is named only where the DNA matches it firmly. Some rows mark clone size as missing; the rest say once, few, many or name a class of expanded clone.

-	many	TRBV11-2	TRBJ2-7	CASSLIINEQYF	TGTGCCAGCAGCTTAATCATCAACGAGCAGTACTTC
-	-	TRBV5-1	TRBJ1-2	CASSLSPFYGYTF	TGCGCCAGCAGCTTATCCCCCTTCTATGGCTACACCTTC
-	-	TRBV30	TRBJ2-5	CAWSERRLKTQYF	TGTGCCTGGAGTGAAAGGAGGTTGAAGACCCAGTACTTC
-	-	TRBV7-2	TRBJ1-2	CASSPQGANYGYTF	TGTGCCAGCAGCCCGCAAGGAGCTAACTATGGCTACACCTTC
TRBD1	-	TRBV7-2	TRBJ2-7	CASSLGQGQHEQYF	TGTGCCAGCAGCTTAGGACAGGGACAGCACGAGCAGTACTTC
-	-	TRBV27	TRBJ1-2	CASSLKAGSGDYGYTF	TGTGCCAGCAGTTTAAAAGCAGGGTCTGGGGATTATGGCTACACCTTC
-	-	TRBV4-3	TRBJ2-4	CASSQGAGTLKNIQYF	TGCGCCAGCAGCCAAGGAGCCGGGACACTCAAAAACATTCAGTACTTC
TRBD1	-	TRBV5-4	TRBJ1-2	CASSLEQGARSSGYTF	TGTGCCAGCAGCTTGGAACAGGGGGCTCGATCGAGCGGCTACACCTTC
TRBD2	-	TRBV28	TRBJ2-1	CASSLFARLAGDEQFF	TGTGCCAGCAGTTTATTCGCTAGGCTAGCGGGAGATGAGCAGTTCTTC
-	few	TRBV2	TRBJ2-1	CASTNLGGGVVEQFF	TGTGCCAGCACCAATCTAGGAGGGGGGGTTGTTGAGCAGTTCTTC
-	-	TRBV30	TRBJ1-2	CAWRPRGGYGYTF	TGTGCCTGGAGGCCCCGGGGTGGGTATGGCTACACCTTC
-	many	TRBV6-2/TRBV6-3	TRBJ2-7	CASSYSNRDTNPYEQYF	TGTGCCAGCAGTTACTCGAACAGGGATACCAATCCCTACGAGCAGTACTTC
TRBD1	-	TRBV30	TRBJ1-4	CAWRATGQGNEKLFF	TGTGCCTGGAGGGCCACAGGACAGGGGAATGAAAAACTGTTTTTT
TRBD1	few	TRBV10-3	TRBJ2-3	CAISEGQGADTQYF	TGTGCCATCAGTGAGGGACAGGGAGCGGATACGCAGTATTTT
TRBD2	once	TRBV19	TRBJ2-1	CASSITRPPSGNEQFF	TGTGCCAGTAGTATCACCCGACCCCCTAGCGGCAATGAGCAGTTCTTC
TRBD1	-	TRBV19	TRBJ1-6	CASSTLQRQGNSPLHF	TGTGCCAGTAGTACGCTCCAAAGACAGGGGAATTCACCCCTCCACTTT
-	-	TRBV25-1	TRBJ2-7	CASSEWRGLANEQYF	TGTGCCAGCAGTGAATGGCGGGGCCTAGCGAATGAGCAGTACTTC
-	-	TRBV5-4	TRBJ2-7	CASSSGATSNEQYF	TGTGCCAGCAGCAGCGGTGCGACAAGCAACGAGCAGTACTTC
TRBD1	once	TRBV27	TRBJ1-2	CASSRGQGNYGYTF	TGTGCCAGCAGTCGCGGACAGGGAAACTATGGCTACACCTTC
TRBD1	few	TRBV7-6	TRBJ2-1	CASVPTGGVGGKGEQFF	TGTGCCAGCGTACCTACAGGGGGCGTTGGGGGGAAGGGTGAGCAGTTCTTC
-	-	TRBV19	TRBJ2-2	CASSIAGNTGELFF	TGTGCCAGTAGTATAGCAGGGAACACCGGGGAGCTGTTTTTT
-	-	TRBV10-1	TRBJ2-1	CASSESRLAPRNEQFF	TGCGCCAGCAGTGAGTCGAGGCTAGCCCCCCGGAATGAGCAGTTCTTC
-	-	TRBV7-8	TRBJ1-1	CASSLAGPAEAFF	TGTGCCAGCAGCTTAGCTGGCCCCGCTGAAGCTTTCTTT
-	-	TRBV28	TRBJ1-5	CASSLGGGSGNQPQHF	TGTGCCAGCAGTTTGGGGGGGGGAAGTGGCAATCAGCCCCAGCATTTT
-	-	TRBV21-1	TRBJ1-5	CASRDRPSGPQHF	TGTGCCAGCAGGGACAGGCCATCAGGGCCCCAGCATTTT
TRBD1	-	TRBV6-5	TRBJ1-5	CATGQGNQPQHF	TGTGCCACCGGACAGGGCAATCAGCCCCAGCATTTT
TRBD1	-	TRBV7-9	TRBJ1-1	CASSPTTGGEAFF	TGTGCCAGCAGCCCAACTACAGGGGGTGAAGCTTTCTTT
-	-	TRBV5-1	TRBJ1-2	CASSLTGYGYTF	TGCGCCAGCTCACTGACGGGCTATGGCTACACCTTC
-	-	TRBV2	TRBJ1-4	CASTWGGSNEKLFF	TGTGCCAGTACTTGGGGGGGCTCTAATGAAAAACTGTTTTTT